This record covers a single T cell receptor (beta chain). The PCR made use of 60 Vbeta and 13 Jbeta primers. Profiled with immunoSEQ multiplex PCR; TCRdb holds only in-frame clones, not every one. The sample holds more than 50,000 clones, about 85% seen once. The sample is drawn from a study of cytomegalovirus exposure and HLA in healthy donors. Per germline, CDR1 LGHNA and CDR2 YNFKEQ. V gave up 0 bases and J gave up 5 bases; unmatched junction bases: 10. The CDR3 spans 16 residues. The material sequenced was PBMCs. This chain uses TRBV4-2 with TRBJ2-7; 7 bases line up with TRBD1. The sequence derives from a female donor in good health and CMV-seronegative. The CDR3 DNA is TGTGCCAGCAGCCAAGATCGGGACAGATACAACCACGAGCAGTACTTC. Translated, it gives CASSQDRDRYNHEQYF.